One and the same sample provided the 17 T cell receptor beta chains below, sequenced in a study of T cells in Graves' hyperthyroidism and ophthalmopathy. What was amplified from RNA transcripts were TCR beta CDR3 regions. Researchers ran a first-round RT-PCR on the TCR CDR3 using the HTBI primer set. From the multiplex PCR reads, TCRdb called clonotypes with MiXCR, one entry per CDR3 protein. The data hold 500,000 to 750,000 distinct CDR3 sequences, with 14% observed a single time. The source material was blood. These receptor sequences come from a woman aged 18-35 years with Graves' ophthalmopathy.

This clonotype was observed many times. The V and J genes are TRBV11-2 and TRBJ1-1, with D uncertain. V shed 5 bases and J shed 1 base, with 8 bases lying between them. Germline loops: CDR1 SGHAT, CDR2 FQNNGV. This CDR3 region has 13 residues. The CDR3 nucleotides are TGTGCCAGCAGCCAGGACGGGAACACTGAAGCTTTCTTT. Protein product: CASSQDGNTEAFF.

To note about this clonotype: This may come from a read error, since a much larger clone is one base off. The chain uses TRBV2 and TRBJ1-2; TRBD1 aligns across 7 bases. Germline CDR1 is SNHLY and CDR2 is FYNNEI. There are 12 residues in the CDR3. DNA for the CDR3: TGTGCCGGCAGTGAAACAGGGGAAGGCTACACCTTC. Translated: CAGSETGEGYTF.

The chain uses TRBV28 and TRBJ1-2; tentatively, D is TRBD1 (6 bases). CDR3 length: 15 amino acids. Germline V lookup: CDR1 MDHEN, CDR2 SYDVKM. Trimming shortened V by 9 bases and J by 1 base, and 18 bases separated the two germline ends. CDR3: CASGWGARGNYGYTF. The CDR3 coding sequence is TGTGCCAGTGGATGGGGGGCGCGGGGTAACTATGGCTACACCTTC.

This chain joins TRBV7-3 and TRBJ1-2; no reliable D call. The V end was cut by 5 bases, the J end by 10 bases, with 11 bases between. Germline V CDR1 and CDR2: SGHTA, FQGTGA. This CDR3 has 11 amino acids. For the CDR3, the DNA is TGTGCCAGCAGCCAACAAAGGGCCTACACCTTC. Its protein product is CASSQQRAYTF.

On this clonotype: This may be a read error: a much more frequent sequence differs by one nucleotide. The rearrangement uses TRBV6-1 and TRBJ2-1, with 9 bases matching TRBD2. Per the germline V gene, CDR1 is MNHNS and CDR2 is SASEGT. V lost 1 base and J lost 4; bases outside the gene matches: 8. There are 17 residues in the CDR3. The DNA of the CDR3 is TGTGCCAGCAGTGAAGAGGGGGGACTAGCAGGGTACAATGAGCAGTTCTTC. This sequence encodes CASSEEGGLAGYNEQFF.

In DNA form, the CDR3 reads TGTGCCAGCAGCTCCAGAGGACTAGCGGGAGCGGGCGAGCAGTACTTC. It yields the protein CASSSRGLAGAGEQYF. The chain uses TRBV7-9 and TRBJ2-7, with 13 bases that match TRBD2. The CDR3 runs to 16 residues. Germline V lookup: CDR1 SEHNR, CDR2 FQNEAQ (reference sequence). The V gene end was trimmed by 4 bases and the J gene end by 6 bases; junction bases not matched to a gene: 9. Variable domain in full (rest from reference TRBV7-9 and TRBJ2-7): DTGVSQNPRHKITKRGQNVTFRCDPISEHNRLYWYRQTLGQGPEFLTYFQNEAQLEKSRLLSDRFSAERPKGSFSTLEIQRTEQGDSAMYLCASSSRGLAGAGEQYFGPGTRLTVT.

In this sample, this clonotype turned up many times. This rearrangement joins TRBV7-2 to TRBJ1-5; D uncertain. CDR3 length: 15 amino acids. Trimming took 1 base from V and 0 from J, leaving 7 bases between them. From germline, CDR1 is SGHTA and CDR2 FQGNSA. CDR3 nucleotides: TGTGCCAGCAGCTTAGAGGCCCATAGCAATCAGCCCCAGCATTTT. Amino acids: CASSLEAHSNQPQHF.

This clonotype was seen ten or more times. The genes are TRBV3-2 and TRBJ2-7; the table's D call of TRBD2 was not tested on the DNA. TRBV3-2 is labeled a pseudogene. The length of the CDR3 is 16 residues. The CDR3 region is CASSSGTSGAVYEQYF. The CDR3 region has the DNA TGTGCCAGCAGCTCTGGGACTAGCGGGGCTGTATACGAGCAGTACTTC.

This clonotype has more than one count but fewer than ten. The chain couples TRBV12-3 or TRBV12-4 to TRBJ2-1; D possibly uses TRBD1 or TRBD2 (5 bases each). The CDR3 has 15 residues. Trimming took 6 bases from V and 5 from J, leaving 17 bases between them. CDR3 region: CASSPFRDPNNEQFF. Written as DNA, the CDR3 is TGTGCCAGCAGCCCGTTCCGGGACCCCAACAATGAGCAGTTCTTC.

The chain recombines TRBV6-1 with TRBJ2-3; D tentatively reads TRBD1 or TRBD2 (5 bases each). CDR1 and CDR2 (germline): MNHNS, SASEGT. Deletions cut 8 bases from V and 4 bases from J, with 16 bases between. The CDR3 is 14 amino acids. In nucleotides, the CDR3 is TGTGCCAGCCTCATAACGTCGGGGCCAGATACGCAGTATTTT. Protein sequence: CASLITSGPDTQYF.

This clonotype was found a few times. The chain links TRBV12-3 or TRBV12-4 to TRBJ2-6; possibly TRBD2 for D (7 bases). There are 18 residues in the CDR3. Trimming removed 1 base from V and 3 bases from J, with 16 bases in between. In nucleotides, the CDR3 is TGTGCCAGCAGTTTAGGAGCGGGACAAGGTAATGGGGCCAACGTCCTGACTTTC. Translating it yields CASSLGAGQGNGANVLTF.

Ten or more counts support this clonotype. V is TRBV7-9 and J is TRBJ2-1, with a tentative D call TRBD1 (5 bases). Trimming took off 8 bases at V and 4 bases at J, with 15 bases between the two ends. There are 14 residues in the CDR3. The germline gives CDR1 SEHNR, CDR2 FQNEAQ (reference sequence). CDR3 amino acids: CASQEQTVYNEQFF. The CDR3 DNA sequence: TGTGCCAGCCAGGAACAGACAGTTTACAATGAGCAGTTCTTC.

The chain recombines TRBV13 with TRBJ1-1; D possibly corresponds to TRBD1 (5 bases). Germline CDR1 reads PRHDT; CDR2 reads FYEKMQ (reference sequence). The CDR3 extends over 14 amino acids. V was clipped by 7 bases and J by 4 bases, with 16 bases between them. This chain's CDR3 is CASTTSPGGTEAFF. CDR3 DNA sequence: TGTGCCAGCACCACCTCCCCGGGGGGCACTGAAGCTTTCTTT. Combining the CDR3 with reference TRBV13 and TRBJ1-1 gives the whole variable domain AAGVIQSPRHLIKEKRETATLKCYPIPRHDTVYWYQQGPGQDPQFLISFYEKMQSDKGSIPDRFSAQQFSDYHSELNMSSLELGDSALYFCASTTSPGGTEAFFGQGTRLTVV.

This clonotype has at least ten counts. The chain links TRBV7-9 to TRBJ2-7, with D unresolved. Trimming took off 7 bases at V and 5 bases at J, with 9 bases between the two ends. Germline V gives CDR1 SEHNR, CDR2 FQNEAQ (reference sequence). This CDR3 has 11 amino acids. The CDR3 here is CASIRSNEQYF. The CDR3 coding sequence is TGTGCCAGCATCCGCTCAAACGAGCAGTACTTC.

The rearrangement uses TRBV6-2 or TRBV6-3 and TRBJ2-3; 8 bases fit TRBD1. V shed 5 bases and J 6 bases; nucleotides not matched to a gene: 7. The CDR3 has 14 residues. CDR1 MNHEY and CDR2 SVGEGT come from the germline V gene. The CDR3 loop is CASSPQDRGDTQYF. Written as DNA, the CDR3 is TGTGCCAGCAGTCCACAAGACAGGGGTGATACGCAGTATTTT.

CDR3 nucleotides: TGTGCCAGCAGCGCCTCCCCCCACAGAAGCTCTGGGGCCAACGTCCTGACTTTC. Translating gives CASSASPHRSSGANVLTF. The V and J genes are TRBV9 and TRBJ2-6; D is unresolved. V was shortened by 3 bases and J by 0 bases, with 16 bases between the two germline ends. The CDR3 runs to 18 residues. Per germline, CDR1 SGDLS and CDR2 YYNGEE.

This clonotype turned up a few times. This chain joins TRBV7-4 and TRBJ1-2, with 11 bases aligning to TRBD1. Trimming cost V 5 bases and J 1 base; bases outside gene matches: 24. Germline CDR1 and CDR2: SGHVT and SQSDAQ. The CDR3 is made up of 22 amino acids. CDR3 sequence reads: CASSPPPLRDRDRGVRNYGYTF. For the CDR3, the DNA is TGTGCCAGCAGCCCACCTCCGCTTAGGGACCGGGACAGGGGGGTTCGTAACTATGGCTACACCTTC.